This TCR beta chain derives from a study of PD-L1 blockade in urothelial cancer. Study-wide context: Analysis of blood occurred 3 weeks (second dose) and 6 weeks after treatment start.

Study outcomes and limitations: Durable benefit accompanied greater 3-week expansion of tumor-associated blood clones.

This clone was recorded once. Its matching antigen is unknown. Described time point: peripheral blood 6 weeks after treatment start. Disease in patients was locally advanced or metastatic urothelial carcinoma. CDR3 length: 19 residues. Germline trimming cut 2 bases from V and 8 bases from J; bases unmatched to any gene: 14. Germline-derived CDR1 and CDR2 are LNHNV and YYDKDF (reference sequence). Repertoires were generated with immunoSEQ multiplex PCR, while TCRdb's copy carries only in-frame clones and drops some. The table shows approximately 120,000 clones, with roughly 86% occurring only once. Sequencing was performed on PBMCs, taken around atezolizumab (anti-PD-L1) treatment. This TCR was recovered from a man aged 50-60 years with urothelial cancer. V and J are TRBV15 and TRBJ2-1; 14 bases map to TRBD2. The CDR3 nucleotides read TGTGCCACCAGCAGAACTCTACCCCTGACTAGCGGGAGGGCATATGAGCAGTTCTTC. It specifies CATSRTLPLTSGRAYEQFF.